These 11 T cell receptor beta chains share one sample of origin, sequenced in a study of cytomegalovirus exposure and HLA in healthy donors listed by TCRdb under 2017. The library was built by means of the immunoSEQ multiplex PCR assay. For the multiplex PCR, a mixture combining 60 forward primers for TCR Vbeta segments and 13 reverse primers for TCR Jbeta segments was used. TCRdb retrieved this table from immuneACCESS and kept in-frame rearrangements only. Not all clones are present; in checked studies, unresolved V genes account for under half, and no reason is known for the remainder. The sample data list approximately 74,000 clones, and about 60% of these were observed just once. Together, the top ten hold roughly 5.6% of the sample. Input material: PBMCs. The receptor set was obtained from a man aged 30 to 45 in good health and CMV-seropositive.

V gene TRBV30 combines with J gene TRBJ2-5, with D possibly being TRBD1 (6 bases). Germline CDR1 and CDR2: GTSNPN and SVGIG (reference sequence). This CDR3 spans 13 amino acids. Trimming took off 3 bases at V and 5 bases at J, with 13 bases between the two ends. This CDR3 reads CAWRIGGAETQYF. The CDR3 DNA sequence: TGTGCCTGGAGGATAGGGGGAGCGGAGACCCAGTACTTC.

The chain joins TRBV29-1 to TRBJ1-1; D may be TRBD1 (6 bases). The CDR3 length is 13 residues. In germline, CDR1 is SQVTM, CDR2 ANQGSEA. V was clipped by 3 bases and J by 4 bases, with 12 bases between them. CDR3 residues: CSVDEGEGTEAFF. CDR3 DNA: TGCAGCGTTGATGAGGGGGAGGGCACTGAAGCTTTCTTT.

The chain joins TRBV5-1 to TRBJ2-1; 9 bases align to TRBD2. Germline V CDR1 and CDR2: SGHRS, YFSETQ. CDR3 size: 15 residues. V lost 4 bases to trimming and J lost 6 bases; unmatched junction nucleotides: 8. The CDR3 DNA follows: TGCGCCAGCAGCCCACTAGCGGGTATAGGCAATGAGCAGTTCTTC. It is translated as CASSPLAGIGNEQFF.

The chain carries TRBV9 and TRBJ2-3; D might be TRBD2 (7 bases). Germline V CDR1 and CDR2: SGDLS, YYNGEE. The V gene lost 3 bases and the J gene lost 6 bases, with 14 bases spanning the gap. The CDR3 has 14 amino acids. CDR3 region: CASSDPKGGDTQYF. The CDR3 region has the DNA TGTGCCAGCAGCGATCCAAAGGGGGGGGATACGCAGTATTTT.

V usage is TRBV7-9 and J usage is TRBJ2-7; 10 bases fit TRBD2. V was clipped by 5 bases and J by 3 bases; unmatched bases: 13. Germline V gene sequence: CDR1 SEHNR, CDR2 FQNEAQ (reference sequence). This CDR3 region has 17 residues. CDR3 in DNA: TGTGCCAGCAGCCCCGATAGCGGGAGGTACTGGGACTACGAGCAGTACTTC. The encoded protein is CASSPDSGRYWDYEQYF.

This clone was recorded only once. The chain employs TRBV6-4 and TRBJ1-1, with 8 bases matching TRBD1. The V and J ends lost 5 bases and 8 bases, in that order; junction bases with no gene match: 13. The CDR3 is made up of 15 amino acids. Looked up from germline, CDR1 is MRHNA and CDR2 is SNTAGT. In DNA form, the CDR3 reads TGTGCCAGCAGTTTCCCGGGACAGGTCCAAGGGGAAGCTTTCTTT. This gives the protein CASSFPGQVQGEAFF.

The V and J genes are TRBV18 and TRBJ2-5; 9 nucleotides agree with TRBD1. CDR3 size: 15 residues. With V trimmed by 3 bases and J by 4 bases, 6 bases remained unmatched. Germline V lookup: CDR1 KGHSH, CDR2 LQKENI. The CDR3 region is CASSPFATGGETQYF. CDR3 DNA sequence: TGTGCCAGCTCACCGTTCGCGACAGGGGGAGAGACCCAGTACTTC.

The CDR3 DNA reads TGCGCCAGCAGCTTGCAGTCCGTTGGAAACACCATATATTTT. As protein: CASSLQSVGNTIYF. The V gene is TRBV5-1, the J gene TRBJ1-3; D unclear. The V end was cut by 1 base, the J end by 3 bases, with 8 bases between. The germline gives CDR1 SGHRS, CDR2 YFSETQ. The CDR3 extends over 14 amino acids.

This sequence joins TRBV7-3 and TRBJ2-2, with TRBD1 as a possible D gene (6 bases). Germline loops: CDR1 SGHTA, CDR2 FQGTGA. Trimming pared 5 bases from V and 5 bases from J, leaving 9 bases between. The CDR3 contains 13 residues. This chain's CDR3 is CASSLDRTGELFF. The CDR3 bases are TGTGCCAGCAGCCTTGACAGGACCGGGGAGCTGTTTTTT.

J is TRBJ2-4 and V is TRBV7-9; tentative D call: TRBD1 (6 bases). The CDR3 contains 18 residues. V dropped 5 bases and J dropped 0 bases, with 20 bases sitting between them. Germline V gene data show CDR1 as SEHNR and CDR2 as FQNEAQ (reference sequence). The CDR3 reads CASSPRGGTYLAKNIQYF. The CDR3 DNA is TGTGCCAGCAGCCCCCGTGGGGGCACATATCTAGCCAAAAACATTCAGTACTTC.

The chain combines TRBV28 with TRBJ1-4, with 7 bases aligning to TRBD1. CDR1 MDHEN and CDR2 SYDVKM come from the germline V gene. V dropped 5 bases and J dropped 0; count of bases not matched to a gene: 9. This CDR3 has 17 amino acids. The CDR3 region is CASSPGQRRPTNEKLFF. The CDR3 coding sequence is TGTGCCAGCAGTCCGGGACAGCGGCGTCCAACTAATGAAAAACTGTTTTTT.